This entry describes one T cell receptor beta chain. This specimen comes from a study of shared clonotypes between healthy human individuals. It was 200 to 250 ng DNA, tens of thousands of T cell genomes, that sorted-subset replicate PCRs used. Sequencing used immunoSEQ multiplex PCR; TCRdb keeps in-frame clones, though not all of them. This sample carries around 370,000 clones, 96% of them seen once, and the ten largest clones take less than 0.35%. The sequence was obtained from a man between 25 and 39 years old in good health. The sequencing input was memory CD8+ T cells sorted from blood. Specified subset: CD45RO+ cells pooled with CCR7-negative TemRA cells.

CDR3: CASSSGQGSIQYF. The CDR3 coding sequence is TGCGCCAGCAGCTCGGGGCAGGGGAGCATTCAGTACTTC. The J gene is TRBJ2-4, the V gene TRBV5-1; perhaps TRBD1 as D (6 bases). Deletions cut 3 bases from V and 9 bases from J, with 13 bases between. The CDR3 covers 13 residues. Germline CDR1 SGHRS, CDR2 YFSETQ.